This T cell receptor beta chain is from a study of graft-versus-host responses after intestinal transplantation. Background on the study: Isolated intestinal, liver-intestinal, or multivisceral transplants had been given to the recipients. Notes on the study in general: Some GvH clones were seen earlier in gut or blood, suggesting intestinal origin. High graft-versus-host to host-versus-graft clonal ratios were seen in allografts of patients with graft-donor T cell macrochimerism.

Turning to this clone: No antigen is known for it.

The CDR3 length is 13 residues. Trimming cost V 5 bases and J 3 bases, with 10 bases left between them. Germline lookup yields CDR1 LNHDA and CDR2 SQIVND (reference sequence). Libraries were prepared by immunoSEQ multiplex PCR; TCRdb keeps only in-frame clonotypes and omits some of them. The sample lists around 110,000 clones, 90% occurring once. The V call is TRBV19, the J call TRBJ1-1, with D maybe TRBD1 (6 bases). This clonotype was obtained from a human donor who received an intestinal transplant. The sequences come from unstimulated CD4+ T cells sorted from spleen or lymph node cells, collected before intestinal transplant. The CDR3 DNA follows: TGTGCCAGTAGTGAGGACAGCTACACTGAAGCTTTCTTT. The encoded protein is CASSEDSYTEAFF.